Listed below are T cell receptor beta chains from one sample, sequenced in a study of cytomegalovirus exposure and HLA in healthy donors. Measured with immunoSEQ multiplex PCR; TCRdb has only the in-frame clones, and not every one. The sample has 95,000 to 150,000 clones; roughly 82% are singletons. Specimen: PBMCs. The receptors were sampled from a human donor in good health. Both conserved end residues are part of each CDR3. Each record gives: V gene, clone size, J gene, D gene, CDR3 DNA, CDR3 protein. A D gene is named only where the DNA matches it firmly. Clone size, where shown, is once, few, many, or a class for clones that have expanded.

TRBV6-5	.	TRBJ1-6	TRBD1	TGTGCCAGCAGTTACTCGACAGGGAGTAATTCACCCCTCCACTTT	CASSYSTGSNSPLHF
TRBV7-9	.	TRBJ2-7	TRBD1	TGTGCCAGCAGCTTATCGGACAGGGAGCACTCCTACGAGCAGTACTTC	CASSLSDREHSYEQYF
TRBV27	.	TRBJ1-1	.	TGTGCCAGCACATGGGGGCGCAACACTGAAGCTTTCTTT	CASTWGRNTEAFF
TRBV6-5	few	TRBJ2-1	.	TGTGCCAGCAGTTACTCGTTCTCATCGGGGCAGTTCTTC	CASSYSFSSGQFF
TRBV6-5	once	TRBJ1-2	.	TGTGCCAGCAGTTACTCCCAGGGAGGTGGCTACACCTTC	CASSYSQGGGYTF
TRBV7-3	few	TRBJ2-5	TRBD2	TGTGCCAGCTGTGTCGGGACTACTCAAGAGACCCAGTACTTC	CASCVGTTQETQYF
TRBV28	.	TRBJ1-1	TRBD1	TGTGCCAGCAGTTCGTTTCAGGGGGGGAACACTGAAGCTTTCTTT	CASSSFQGGNTEAFF
TRBV6-1	.	TRBJ1-3	TRBD1	TGTGCCAGCAGTGTCTTACCGGGACAGGGAAGAAACACCATATATTTT	CASSVLPGQGRNTIYF
TRBV6-5	once	TRBJ1-3	.	TGTGCCAGCAGTTATATCCCCCCGGGCTCTGGAAACACCATATATTTT	CASSYIPPGSGNTIYF
TRBV18	.	TRBJ2-7	TRBD1	TGTGCCAGCTCACCGGGACAGGTTGACAAGCAGTACTTC	CASSPGQVDKQYF
TRBV7-9	.	TRBJ1-6	.	TGTGCCAGCAGCTTAGCGGGCTATTTTGATTCACCCCTCCACTTT	CASSLAGYFDSPLHF
TRBV27	.	TRBJ2-7	TRBD1	TGTGCCAGCAGCCGGGACAGGGATGGCTACTACGAGCAGTACTTC	CASSRDRDGYYEQYF
TRBV2	.	TRBJ1-4	.	TGTGCCAGCAGTGATATCCCTATTCCAAATGAAAAACTGTTTTTT	CASSDIPIPNEKLFF
TRBV21-1	.	TRBJ2-1	.	TGTGCCAGCAGCAAAGGGGCGGATAGGACTAGCGGTTCCTACAATGAGCAGTTCTTC	CASSKGADRTSGSYNEQFF
TRBV10-3	.	TRBJ2-7	.	TGTGCCATCAGTGAGCGAGCTAGGGGTTTCCACGAGCAGTACTTC	CAISERARGFHEQYF
TRBV19	.	TRBJ1-1	TRBD1	TGTGCCAGTAGAGGGAATCGGGACAGGCGACGGCAAGCTTTCTTT	CASRGNRDRRRQAFF
TRBV6-4	once	TRBJ1-4	TRBD1	TGTGCCAGCAGTGACTCGACAGGGGAGAGACTGTTTTTT	CASSDSTGERLFF
TRBV4-1	.	TRBJ2-7	TRBD2	TGCGCCAGCAGCTCAGGACTAGCGGAGTCCTACGAGCAGTACTTC	CASSSGLAESYEQYF
TRBV13	.	TRBJ2-7	.	TGTGCCAGCAGCGACACCAGCTCCTACGAGCAGTACTTC	CASSDTSSYEQYF
TRBV18	.	TRBJ2-1	TRBD1	TGTGCCAGCTCACCACCCCGCACGGACAGGGTCGCCGGAGGTGAGCAGTTCTTC	CASSPPRTDRVAGGEQFF